This T cell receptor beta chain appears in the sequencing data of a study of CD8+ T cells in alopecia areata. In the study overall: The study gave treated patients oral tofacitinib at 5 to 10 mg twice daily. Findings of the study overall: The study found tofacitinib significantly decreased scalp clonality and expanded CD8+ clones among the top 100. Higher clonality was seen in lesional scalp than in normal scalp, especially in alopecia totalis/universalis.

cDNA reverse transcribed from extracted RNA served as the sequencing template. The repertoire was sequenced with immunoSEQ multiplex PCR; TCRdb's copy has only in-frame clones and lacks some. Here the sample spans 150,000 to 250,000 clones, 58% being singletons. The treatment was: oral pan-JAK inhibitor, 5-10 mg twice daily. The study team obtained lesional scalp punch biopsies and peripheral blood from alopecia areata patients. This clone was seen only a few times. Antigen unknown. J was trimmed by 4 bases and V by 0 bases; bases with no gene match: 6. The CDR3 spans 15 residues. Germline lookup yields CDR1 SGHTA and CDR2 FQGTGA.

The TCR comes from a human donor with alopecia areata. The sample consisted of CD4+ T cells sorted from blood, taken at week 24, from a patient treated with tofacitinib. The genes are TRBV7-3 and TRBJ2-7; 7 bases match TRBD1. The CDR3 protein is CASSLTGTEEYEQYF. DNA of the CDR3: TGTGCCAGCAGCTTAACCGGGACAGAGGAGTACGAGCAGTACTTC.